These 7 T cell receptor beta chains share one sample of origin, sequenced in a study of early T cells in non-severe SARS-CoV-2 infection. One entry per CDR3 protein results from TCRdb running MiXCR on the 5' RACE reads. Of roughly 55,000 distinct CDR3 sequences listed, 6% to 7% are singletons. Source material: whole blood. Every receptor here comes from an adult who was a healthcare worker with PCR-confirmed SARS-CoV-2 infection or an uninfected control (not recorded which).

This clonotype was picked up many times. The genes are TRBV7-9 and TRBJ2-7; 7 bases map to TRBD1. This CDR3 has 15 amino acids. The V and J ends lost 2 bases and 4 bases, in that order; junction bases with no gene match: 8. Germline CDR1 reads SEHNR; CDR2 reads FQNEAQ (reference sequence). The CDR3 is CASSLRGGRMYEQYF. The CDR3 DNA reads TGTGCCAGCAGCTTAAGAGGGGGCAGAATGTACGAGCAGTACTTC.

This clonotype has at least ten counts. The chain combines TRBV12-3 or TRBV12-4 with TRBJ2-5; D gene unclear. The CDR3 is 12 residues long. V gave up 2 bases and J gave up 9 bases, with 10 bases separating them. The CDR3 coding sequence is TGTGCCAGCAGTTTAACCCGGAAGGCCCAGTACTTC. The encoded protein is CASSLTRKAQYF.

With respect to this clonotype: This may stem from a read error, because a much larger clone lies one nucleotide away. This chain connects TRBV5-8 to TRBJ1-3; TRBD1 might be the D (5 bases). Germline values: CDR1 SGHTS, CDR2 YDEGEE. The CDR3 covers 10 residues. CDR3 loop: CVSSRTNGYF. The CDR3 DNA follows: TGTGTCAGCAGCCGGACAAATGGATATTTT.

The sample holds many counts of this clonotype. The chain combines TRBV6-2 or TRBV6-3 with TRBJ1-5; D is ambiguous. The CDR3 covers 13 residues. The germline V gene has CDR1 MNHEY and CDR2 SVGEGT. V lost 8 bases to trimming and J lost 6 bases, with 14 bases between them. The CDR3 DNA sequence: TGTGCCAGCGGAGGGCTTAGTAGTCAGCCCCAGCATTTT. Translating it yields CASGGLSSQPQHF.

As regards this clonotype: It may be a read error: a sequence one base away is much more abundant. The genes are TRBV12-3 or TRBV12-4 and TRBJ2-7, with D unresolved. Trimming removed 5 bases from V and 7 bases from J, with 18 bases in between. The CDR3 has 14 residues. The CDR3: CASSIGQALPEQYF. The CDR3 coding sequence is TGTGCCAGCAGTATAGGGCAGGCCTTGCCGGAGCAGTACTTC.

In its sample, this clonotype was seen many times. The chain employs TRBV11-2 and TRBJ2-1, with TRBD1 as a possible D gene (6 bases). The CDR3 is 13 amino acids. Germline V gene lookup returns CDR1 SGHAT and CDR2 FQNNGV. Trimming stripped 6 bases from V and 7 bases from J, with 13 bases between. The CDR3, as DNA: TGTGCCAGCAGGTCCAGGGGTAGGAATGAGCAGTTCTTC. This translates into CASRSRGRNEQFF.

This clonotype was observed a handful of times. J is TRBJ1-2 and V is TRBV2; possibly TRBD1 for D (5 bases). The CDR3 runs 13 residues. Germline CDR1 SNHLY, CDR2 FYNNEI. Trimming shortened V by 5 bases and J by 4 bases, and 11 bases separated the two germline ends. CDR3: CASSLSGIYGYTF. The CDR3, as DNA: TGTGCCAGCAGTCTCTCAGGGATCTATGGCTACACCTTC.